This entry features one T cell receptor beta chain sequence. This specimen comes from a study of sequential checkpoint blockade in melanoma. Sequencing was performed with immunoSEQ multiplex PCR; in TCRdb, only in-frame clones are kept and a portion is missing. Altogether a few thousand clones are present, 20% to 25% being singletons, with the ten largest covering approximately 40%. The treatment here: randomized to nivolumab then ipilimumab (arm A) or the reverse (arm B). The V gene's germline CDR1 is GTSNPN and CDR2 SVGIG (reference sequence). The CDR3 extends over 14 amino acids. V dropped 0 bases and J dropped 4; count of bases not matched to a gene: 4.

The sequence was obtained from a human patient with melanoma. Some clones in this sample may be carry-over from other donors' samples. The material was tumor tissue (inferred from file names), obtained from a patient given nivolumab and ipilimumab in sequence. The chain couples TRBV30 to TRBJ2-5; TRBD2 agrees at 8 bases. The CDR3 region is CAWSVRGGGETQYF. In DNA form, the CDR3 reads TGTGCCTGGAGTGTACGGGGGGGCGGAGAGACCCAGTACTTC.